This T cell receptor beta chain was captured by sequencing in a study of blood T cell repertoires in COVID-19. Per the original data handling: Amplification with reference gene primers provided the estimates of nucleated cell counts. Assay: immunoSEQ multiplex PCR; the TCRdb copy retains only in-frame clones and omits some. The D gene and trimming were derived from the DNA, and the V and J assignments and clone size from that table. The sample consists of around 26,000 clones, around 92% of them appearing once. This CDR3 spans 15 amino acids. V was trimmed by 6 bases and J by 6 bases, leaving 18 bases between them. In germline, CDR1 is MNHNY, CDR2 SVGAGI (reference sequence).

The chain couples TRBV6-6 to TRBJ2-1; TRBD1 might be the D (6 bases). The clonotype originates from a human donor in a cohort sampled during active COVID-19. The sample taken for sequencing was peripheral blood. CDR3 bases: TGTGCCAGCAGCAGACCGGGACAAAGCCCCAATGAGCAGTTCTTC. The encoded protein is CASSRPGQSPNEQFF.